This T cell receptor (beta chain) emerged from a study of T cell responses to AZD1222 COVID-19 vaccine. Points on this clone: Antigen: not known.

Study-level results: Spike-specific TCR breadth and depth were elevated following two AZD1222 doses.

The protocol was immunoSEQ multiplex PCR, while the TCRdb copy is restricted to in-frame clones and leaves out a portion. This sample has 110,000 or so clones, with 82% found just once. The CDR3 covers 14 residues. Trimming cost V 8 bases and J 10 bases, with 18 bases left between them. Per the germline V gene, CDR1 is SGHTA and CDR2 is FQGNSA. The rearrangement joins TRBV7-2 to TRBJ1-6; tentative D call: TRBD1 (6 bases). The starting material was peripheral blood, obtained on day 0 of AZD1222 vaccination. This clonotype originated in an adult in good health. The CDR3 bases are TGTGCCAGCGACCAAGGAGGGGGAGGATCACCCCTCCACTTT. Amino acid sequence: CASDQGGGGSPLHF.